A single TCR beta chain is shown here with its context. Its antigen is unidentified. This entry belongs to a study of T cell responses to AZD1222 COVID-19 vaccine. Points from the study as a whole: Targets within unmutated variant regions were reportedly found for nearly half of spike-specific TCRs. Scientists sampled the repertoires only once the peak T cell response had passed. Spike-specific TCR breadth and depth grew following two AZD1222 doses. Donors, mostly white British, included more females; clonal diversity was possibly underestimated.

The assay was immunoSEQ multiplex PCR, and TCRdb's table has in-frame clones only and misses some. Here the sample spans around 99,000 clones, 87% being singletons. V lost 5 bases and J lost 7, with 14 bases in between. Per germline, CDR1 GTSNPN and CDR2 SVGIG (reference sequence). The CDR3 contains 13 residues. The sample was peripheral blood, taken 28 days after the second AZD1222 dose. This sequence originates from an adult who received the AZD1222 COVID-19 vaccine. The chain has TRBV30 and TRBJ1-4, with D possibly matching TRBD1 (6 bases). In DNA, the CDR3 is TGTGCCTGGTCGACAGGAGAAATTGAAAAACTGTTTTTT. This sequence encodes CAWSTGEIEKLFF.